These 16 T cell receptor beta chains were all obtained from the same sample, sequenced in a study of blood T cells in healthy people across ages. Then a second PCR, running about 6 to 12 cycles, was carried out with a sample-barcoded 5' primer and a J-beta primer mix. TCRdb re-derived calls from the 5' RACE reads in MiXCR, one entry per CDR3 protein. The sample yields roughly 800,000 distinct CDR3 sequences, roughly 60% seen once. The source material was blood. The source of these receptors is a man younger than 45 in good health.

V usage is TRBV7-2 and J usage is TRBJ2-1; tentative D call: TRBD2 (6 bases). Trimming cost V 5 bases and J 8 bases, with 22 bases left between them. This CDR3 has 16 amino acids. Per the germline V gene, CDR1 is SGHTA and CDR2 is FQGNSA. The CDR3 bases are TGTGCCAGCAGCCCTACTCCGGGACTCCAAGGTTATGAGCAGTTCTTC. This codes for CASSPTPGLQGYEQFF.

This rearrangement joins TRBV4-3 to TRBJ2-5; TRBD2 matches 10 bases. CDR1 is LGHNA, CDR2 YSLEER, per germline. With V trimmed by 3 bases and J by 11 bases, 12 bases remained unmatched. The CDR3 spans 15 residues. CDR3 sequence reads: CASSQSRAGGGEQYF. CDR3 DNA sequence: TGCGCCAGCAGCCAGTCACGAGCGGGAGGGGGAGAGCAGTACTTC.

This clonotype was counted only a few times. The gene calls are TRBV4-2 and TRBJ2-7, with D uncertain. The CDR3 loop spans 12 amino acids. CDR1 and CDR2 (germline): LGHNA, YNFKEQ. With 0 bases removed from V and 6 bases from J, the gap between germline ends came to 6 bases. The CDR3 loop is CASSQERREQYF. DNA of the CDR3: TGTGCCAGCAGCCAAGAGCGGCGCGAGCAGTACTTC.

About this clonotype: The germline gene is not matched at one end of the junction; a read error may be the cause. The chain couples TRBV7-9 to TRBJ2-5; no clear D gene. Germline lookup yields CDR1 SEHNR and CDR2 FQNEAQ (reference sequence). The CDR3 has 13 amino acids. This CDR3 reads CAISHDYQETQYF. The DNA of the CDR3 is TGTGCCATCAGCCACGATTACCAAGAGACCCAGTACTTC.

The chain employs TRBV20-1 and TRBJ2-5; unclear D gene. CDR3 length equals 12 residues. Germline V gives CDR1 DFQATT, CDR2 SNEGSKA (reference sequence). Trimming shortened V by 6 bases and J by 3 bases, and 11 bases separated the two germline ends. The CDR3, as DNA: TGCAGTGCCGATCTGCTCGAAGAGACCCAGTACTTC. Protein product: CSADLLEETQYF.

In DNA form, the CDR3 reads TGTGCCAGCTCACCTTCGGGGGACATTCAGCCCCAGCATTTT. Protein sequence: CASSPSGDIQPQHF. The chain joins TRBV18 to TRBJ1-5; maybe TRBD1 (6 bases). The CDR3 runs 14 residues. V was trimmed by 3 bases and J by 6 bases, leaving 12 bases between them. The germline CDR1 and CDR2 sequences are KGHSH and LQKENI.

This chain joins TRBV12-3 or TRBV12-4 and TRBJ2-3, with TRBD2 matching 11 bases. The CDR3 length is 15 residues. V dropped 3 bases and J dropped 7; count of bases not matched to a gene: 6. The CDR3 DNA is TGTGCCAGCAGTTTGATAGCGGGGGGGGAAAATACGCAGTATTTT. This encodes CASSLIAGGENTQYF.

The chain is built from TRBV5-1 and TRBJ2-5, with a possible D match to TRBD2 (6 bases). Looked up from germline, CDR1 is SGHRS and CDR2 is YFSETQ. V lost 1 base and J 2 bases, leaving 12 bases between the germline ends. This CDR3 contains 15 residues. In DNA, the CDR3 is TGCGCCAGCAGCTTGTTAGGGACTGATCAAGAGACCCAGTACTTC. Translated: CASSLLGTDQETQYF.

This chain links TRBV21-1 with TRBJ2-4; the table calls TRBD1, which could not be checked here. TRBV21-1 counts as a pseudogene. This CDR3 contains 23 residues. The CDR3 region is CASSKARTGGEVTLRGHKNIQYF. CDR3 DNA: TGTGCCAGCAGCAAGGCTCGGACAGGGGGCGAGGTCACTCTGCGAGGCCACAAAAACATTCAGTACTTC.

This clonotype has only a few counts. The rearrangement joins TRBV7-9 to TRBJ2-7; TRBD1 matches 9 bases. The germline V gene encodes CDR1 SEHNR and CDR2 FQNEAQ (reference sequence). J lost 5 bases, V lost 5 bases, and 7 bases had no gene match. The CDR3 totals 14 residues. Here the CDR3 reads CASSSWDRANEQYF. In DNA, the CDR3 is TGTGCCAGCAGCAGCTGGGACAGGGCAAACGAGCAGTACTTC.

CDR3 sequence reads: CASSSGQAAGETQYF. CDR3 DNA: TGTGCCAGCAGCTCGGGACAGGCCGCAGGGGAGACCCAGTACTTC. J is TRBJ2-5 and V is TRBV5-8; the match to TRBD1 covers 8 bases. Germline V gives CDR1 SGHTS, CDR2 YDEGEE. CDR3 length: 15 residues. V was clipped by 3 bases and J by 5 bases; unmatched bases: 9.

This clonotype was seen a handful of times. The chain uses TRBV4-3 and TRBJ2-6, with a weak D call TRBD2 (5 bases). Germline-derived CDR1 and CDR2 are LGHNA and YSLEER. CDR3 length: 16 residues. Between the trimmed V and J ends, which lost 0 bases and 2 bases, there was a span of 8 bases. CDR3 sequence: CASSQEAATGANVLTF. DNA of the CDR3: TGCGCCAGCAGCCAAGAAGCGGCAACTGGGGCCAACGTCCTGACTTTC.

This chain uses TRBV6-2 or TRBV6-3 with TRBJ2-5; unclear D gene. V lost 0 bases to trimming and J lost 10 bases, with 6 bases between them. Germline CDR1 is MNHEY and CDR2 is SVGEGT. There are 11 residues in the CDR3. Here the CDR3 DNA reads TGTGCCAGCAGTTACTCTAGGGTCCAGTACTTC. This translates into CASSYSRVQYF.

The chain carries TRBV7-2 and TRBJ2-1; 9 bases align to TRBD1. Losses at the gene ends were 6 bases for V and 7 bases for J; bases not matched to a gene: 10. Germline V lookup: CDR1 SGHTA, CDR2 FQGNSA. The CDR3 consists of 15 residues. As DNA, the CDR3 is TGTGCCAGCAGACTAGGGACAGGGAGAGATAATGAGCAGTTCTTC. It is translated as CASRLGTGRDNEQFF.

This clonotype was seen once. This chain connects TRBV29-1 to TRBJ2-7, with a weak D call TRBD1 (5 bases). Germline CDR1 and CDR2: SQVTM and ANQGSEA. This CDR3 region has 12 residues. Trimming pared 5 bases from V and 3 bases from J, leaving 11 bases between. DNA for the CDR3: TGCAGCGTTCGAAGGGGCGTCTACGAGCAGTACTTC. This sequence encodes CSVRRGVYEQYF.

V usage is TRBV20-1 and J usage is TRBJ2-3, with 11 nucleotides matching TRBD2. CDR1 is DFQATT, CDR2 SNEGSKA, per germline (reference sequence). The CDR3 runs to 17 residues. The V and J ends lost 5 bases and 7 bases, in that order; junction bases with no gene match: 17. Here the CDR3 reads CSASVPSGTSGSNTQYF. CDR3 nucleotide sequence: TGCAGTGCTTCAGTACCCTCCGGGACTAGCGGTTCAAATACGCAGTATTTT.